The 12 T cell receptor beta chains reported below all come from one sample, sequenced in a study of response to subunit inactivated influenza vaccine. TCRdb re-derived calls from the RT-PCR reads in MiXCR, one entry per CDR3 protein. This sample carries over 150,000 distinct CDR3 sequences, about 10% of them seen once, and the ten largest clones take roughly 33%. This specimen consisted of CD8+ T cells sorted from PBMCs, obtained less than 30 months after vaccination. The receptors originated from a man aged 50 to 69 who received an inactivated influenza vaccine.

The rearrangement uses TRBV7-8 and TRBJ2-1; D uncertain. The CDR3 is 14 amino acids. CDR1 and CDR2 (germline): SGHVS, FQNEAQ. Trimming pared 6 bases from V and 4 bases from J, leaving 13 bases between. The CDR3 DNA reads TGTGCCAGCAGTCACCTTTCGGGTTACAATGAGCAGTTCTTC. It specifies CASSHLSGYNEQFF.

This clonotype was seen many times. The chain combines TRBV7-8 with TRBJ2-1, with 9 bases lining up with TRBD2. Looked up from germline, CDR1 is SGHVS and CDR2 is FQNEAQ. J gave up 13 bases and V 0 bases, and 10 bases lay outside the gene matches. This CDR3 is 15 amino acids long. Written as DNA, the CDR3 is TGTGCCAGCAGCTTAGCGGGCGGGAGGGCCGAAAATCAGTTCTTC. This gives the protein CASSLAGGRAENQFF.

The rearrangement links TRBV5-1 to TRBJ2-2; the D gene is possibly TRBD2 (7 bases). Deletions cut 5 bases from V and 5 bases from J, with 16 bases between. The CDR3 contains 15 residues. Germline values: CDR1 SGHRS, CDR2 YFSETQ. CDR3 sequence: CASSRGGRGTGELFF. The CDR3 region has the DNA TGCGCCAGCAGTAGGGGGGGCCGAGGTACCGGGGAGCTGTTTTTT.

V is TRBV7-2 and J is TRBJ2-7; D unresolved. This CDR3 spans 14 amino acids. In germline, CDR1 is SGHTA, CDR2 FQGNSA. The V and J ends lost 0 bases and 2 bases respectively, with 8 bases between them. The CDR3 DNA sequence: TGTGCCAGCAGCTTAGCGCGGCTAGCCTACGAGCAGTACTTC. This gives the protein CASSLARLAYEQYF.

The table lists this clonotype with a few counts. V and J are TRBV6-5 and TRBJ2-5, with 11 positions matching TRBD2. Trimming removed 4 bases from V and 1 base from J; junction bases left unmatched: 5. Germline CDR1 and CDR2: MNHEY and SVGAGI. The CDR3 length is 16 residues. Here the CDR3 reads CASSFRLAGSQETQYF. The CDR3 region has the DNA TGTGCCAGCAGTTTCCGACTAGCGGGGTCCCAAGAGACCCAGTACTTC.

This clonotype was found a few times. The J gene is TRBJ2-1, the V gene TRBV7-3; 13 bases fit TRBD2. Per the germline V gene, CDR1 is SGHTA and CDR2 is FQGTGA. The V segment lost 6 bases and the J segment 7 bases; nucleotides outside the gene matches: 9. This CDR3 is built from 16 residues. The CDR3 spells CASSTLAGGPLNEQFF. CDR3 nucleotides: TGTGCCAGCAGTACACTAGCGGGAGGGCCTCTAAATGAGCAGTTCTTC.

This clonotype has only a few counts. J is TRBJ2-1 and V is TRBV29-1, with D unclear. The V gene lost 3 bases and the J gene lost 2 bases, with 2 bases spanning the gap. Germline V lookup: CDR1 SQVTM, CDR2 ANQGSEA. There are 11 residues in the CDR3. The CDR3 sequence is CSVDAYNEQFF. The CDR3 nucleotides read TGCAGCGTTGATGCCTACAATGAGCAGTTCTTC.

This clonotype has a handful of counts. The chain links TRBV29-1 to TRBJ2-1; D is unclear. In germline, CDR1 is SQVTM, CDR2 ANQGSEA. V lost 0 bases, J lost 10 bases, and 10 bases lay in between. CDR3 length: 12 amino acids. The CDR3 nucleotides are TGCAGCGTTGAAGATTCAGAACTAGAGCAGTTCTTC. Residues: CSVEDSELEQFF.

This clonotype was found many times. The V gene is TRBV29-1, the J gene TRBJ2-4; D is ambiguous. CDR1 and CDR2 (germline): SQVTM, ANQGSEA. The CDR3 consists of 15 residues. With 2 bases removed from V and 3 bases from J, the gap between germline ends came to 14 bases. In nucleotides, the CDR3 is TGCAGCGTTGAATGGAGTGGCCGAAACAAAAACATTCAGTACTTC. Protein: CSVEWSGRNKNIQYF.

The V gene is TRBV30, the J gene TRBJ1-1, with 7 bases aligning to TRBD1. Germline V lookup: CDR1 GTSNPN, CDR2 SVGIG (reference sequence). With 3 bases clipped from V and 0 bases from J, the junction kept 4 bases outside the gene matches. The CDR3 is made up of 14 amino acids. This chain's CDR3 is CAWSLTGLNTEAFF. CDR3 coding DNA: TGTGCCTGGAGCCTGACAGGGTTGAACACTGAAGCTTTCTTT.

In regard to this clonotype: The junction and the germline gene differ at one end; a read error may be behind it. V gene TRBV7-9 combines with J gene TRBJ2-7; TRBD2 agrees at 9 bases. This CDR3 is built from 14 residues. Looked up from germline, CDR1 is SEHNR and CDR2 is FQNEAQ (reference sequence). The CDR3 sequence: CASSVAGEGYEQYF. CDR3 sequence (DNA): TGTGCCAGCAGCGTAGCGGGAGAGGGATACGAGCAGTACTTC.

The chain combines TRBV5-1 with TRBJ2-2; a weak D match, TRBD2 (7 bases). CDR3 length: 17 amino acids. CDR1 is SGHRS and CDR2 is YFSETQ in the germline V gene. The V end lost 3 bases, the J end lost 5 bases, and 20 bases lay between the germline ends. The CDR3 region is CASSYASGGLRTGELFF. The CDR3 DNA sequence: TGCGCCAGCAGCTACGCCTCGGGGGGCCTGAGGACCGGGGAGCTGTTTTTT. Full variable domain (missing parts from reference TRBV5-1 and TRBJ2-2): KAGVTQTPRYLIKTRGQQVTLSCSPISGHRSVSWYQQTPGQGLQFLFEYFSETQRNKGNFPGRFSGRQFSNSRSEMNVSTLELGDSALYLCASSYASGGLRTGELFFGEGSRLTVL.